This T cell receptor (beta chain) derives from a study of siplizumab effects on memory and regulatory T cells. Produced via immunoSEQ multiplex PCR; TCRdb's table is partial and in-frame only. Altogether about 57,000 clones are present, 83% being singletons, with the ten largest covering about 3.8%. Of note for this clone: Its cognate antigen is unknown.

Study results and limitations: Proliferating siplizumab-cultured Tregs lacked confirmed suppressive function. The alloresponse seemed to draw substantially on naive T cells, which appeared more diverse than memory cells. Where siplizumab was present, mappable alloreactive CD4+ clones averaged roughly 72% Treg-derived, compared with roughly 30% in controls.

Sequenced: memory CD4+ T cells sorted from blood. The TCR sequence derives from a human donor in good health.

The chain's CDR3 is CASSSVQRNTEAFF. DNA for the CDR3: TGTGCCAGCAGTTCCGTCCAGAGAAACACTGAAGCTTTCTTT. This sequence joins TRBV6-5 and TRBJ1-1, with D unresolved. The length of the CDR3 is 14 residues. From germline, CDR1 is MNHEY and CDR2 SVGAGI. Trimming cost V 4 bases and J 2 bases, with 11 bases left between them.